The 15 T cell receptor beta chains listed next were all sequenced from one sample in a study of blood T cell repertoires in COVID-19. This table comes from immunoSEQ multiplex PCR, and its TCRdb copy is limited to in-frame clones, with some not included. The table records fewer than 25,000 clones, less than 95% of them present only once. The source material was peripheral blood. These receptors were taken from a human donor in a cohort sampled during active COVID-19.

The chain is built from TRBV4-1 and TRBJ2-7; 9 bases align to TRBD1. The CDR3 length is 18 residues. CDR1 and CDR2 (germline): MGHRA, YSYEKL. Trimming took 0 bases from V and 4 from J; bases not matched to a gene: 13. CDR3 protein: CASSQDVSSGTGRYEQYF. The CDR3 DNA is TGCGCCAGCAGCCAAGATGTGAGTAGTGGGACAGGGCGGTACGAGCAGTACTTC.

The genes are TRBV9 and TRBJ2-2, with 7 bases lining up with TRBD1. V shed 3 bases, J shed 3 bases, and the junction held 5 bases outside the gene matches. The CDR3 length is 15 residues. Per germline, CDR1 SGDLS and CDR2 YYNGEE. CDR3 coding DNA: TGTGCCAGCAGCGAACAGGGGCCGTACACCGGGGAGCTGTTTTTT. This sequence encodes CASSEQGPYTGELFF.

The gene calls are TRBV18 and TRBJ1-2; 9 nucleotides align to TRBD1. The germline CDR1 and CDR2 sequences are KGHSH and LQKENI. CDR3 size: 18 residues. The trim removed 3 bases at V and 1 base at J, leaving 12 bases unmatched. The CDR3, as DNA: TGTGCCAGCTCACCCTCCCCCCTGACAGGGGGAAATAACTATGGCTACACCTTC. It encodes CASSPSPLTGGNNYGYTF.

This clone came up once. The rearrangement joins TRBV5-1 to TRBJ2-7; possible D gene TRBD1, 6 bases. V shed 1 base and J shed 3 bases, with 14 bases lying between them. This CDR3 has 15 amino acids. CDR1 is SGHRS and CDR2 is YFSETQ in the germline V gene. The CDR3 sequence is CASSLWSGESYEQYF. In DNA form, the CDR3 reads TGCGCCAGCAGCTTGTGGTCAGGGGAGAGCTACGAGCAGTACTTC.

The V call is TRBV19, the J call TRBJ2-1; D unresolved. The CDR3 extends over 16 amino acids. The V end was cut by 5 bases, the J end by 0 bases, with 14 bases between. Looked up from germline, CDR1 is LNHDA and CDR2 is SQIVND (reference sequence). The CDR3 DNA reads TGTGCCAGTAGTGTACTTACCGGTAGCTCCTACAATGAGCAGTTCTTC. Translation gives CASSVLTGSSYNEQFF.

This rearrangement joins TRBV7-8 to TRBJ2-1; 7 bases are shared with TRBD2. This CDR3 has 16 amino acids. V trimming: 1 base; J trimming: 9 bases; junction bases outside the gene matches: 12. Germline values: CDR1 SGHVS, CDR2 FQNEAQ. CDR3 region: CASSLGSGESRIEQFF. The CDR3 DNA reads as TGTGCCAGCAGCTTAGGCAGCGGGGAAAGCCGTATTGAGCAGTTCTTC. The full variable domain, its missing parts supplied by reference TRBV7-8 and TRBJ2-1, is GAGVSQSPRYKVAKRGQDVALRCDPISGHVSLFWYQQALGQGPEFLTYFQNEAQLDKSGLPSDRFFAERPEGSVSTLKIQRTQQEDSAVYLCASSLGSGESRIEQFFGPGTRLTVL.

V is TRBV27 and J is TRBJ1-5; 7 bases are a match to TRBD1. CDR3 length equals 16 residues. The junction had 9 bases not matched to a gene; V was cut back by 5 bases and J by 2 bases. CDR1 MNHEY and CDR2 SMNVEV come from the germline V gene (reference sequence). Written as DNA, the CDR3 is TGTGCCAGCAGTCAAGGGACAGTCGGAGGCAATCAGCCCCAGCATTTT. Encoded protein: CASSQGTVGGNQPQHF.

The chain employs TRBV25-1 and TRBJ2-5; no firm D call. Germline CDR1 reads MGHDK; CDR2 reads SYGVNS. The CDR3 totals 11 residues. The germline V and J ends were trimmed by 6 bases and 2 bases, with 4 bases remaining between them. CDR3 amino acids: CASSLQETQYF. The DNA for the CDR3 is TGTGCCAGCAGCCTTCAAGAGACCCAGTACTTC.

The chain couples TRBV19 to TRBJ2-5, with 9 bases that match TRBD2. With 5 bases clipped from V and 5 bases from J, the junction kept 15 bases outside the gene matches. The CDR3 is 17 residues long. Germline V gives CDR1 LNHDA, CDR2 SQIVND (reference sequence). The CDR3 loop is CASSPRVSGGPWETQYF. Here the CDR3 DNA reads TGTGCCAGTAGTCCTCGGGTTAGCGGGGGACCTTGGGAGACCCAGTACTTC. The full variable domain, in which reference TRBV19 and TRBJ2-5 provide the parts outside the CDR3, is DGGITQSPKYLFRKEGQNVTLSCEQNLNHDAMYWYRQDPGQGLRLIYYSQIVNDFQKGDIAEGYSVSREKKESFPLTVTSAQKNPTAFYLCASSPRVSGGPWETQYFGPGTRLLVL.

The chain employs TRBV9 and TRBJ1-5; D is ambiguous. CDR1 and CDR2 (germline): SGDLS, YYNGEE. The CDR3 runs to 13 residues. Trimming took 4 bases from V and 7 from J, leaving 12 bases between them. The CDR3 DNA reads TGTGCCAGCAGCACAAATCCCGGGCAGCCCCAGCATTTT. Encoded protein: CASSTNPGQPQHF.

The CDR3 sequence: CATGRLGQETQYF. The CDR3 DNA reads as TGTGCCACCGGCAGACTCGGTCAAGAGACCCAGTACTTC. The V gene is TRBV27, the J gene TRBJ2-5; D remains unclear. The CDR3 extends over 13 amino acids. CDR1 is MNHEY, CDR2 SMNVEV, per germline (reference sequence). V was shortened by 10 bases and J by 2 bases, with 14 bases between the two germline ends.

This clone has just one count. This sequence joins TRBV9 and TRBJ1-1; D is possibly TRBD1 (6 bases). The CDR3 is 12 amino acids. CDR1 and CDR2 (germline): SGDLS, YYNGEE. Trimming cost V 3 bases and J 5 bases, with 8 bases left between them. CDR3 sequence reads: CASSAQGTEAFF. The CDR3 DNA reads as TGTGCCAGCAGCGCGCAGGGGACTGAAGCTTTCTTT.

The chain carries TRBV7-3 and TRBJ2-1, with 13 bases fitting TRBD2. J was trimmed by 10 bases and V by 5 bases; bases with no gene match: 8. This CDR3 spans 15 amino acids. From germline, CDR1 is SGHTA and CDR2 FQGTGA. The CDR3 DNA is TGTGCCAGCAGCCCTACTAGCGGGGGGGCTTGGGAGCAGTTCTTC. It is translated as CASSPTSGGAWEQFF. Together with reference TRBV7-3 and TRBJ2-1, the CDR3 gives the full variable domain: GAGVSQTPSNKVTEKGKYVELRCDPISGHTALYWYRQSLGQGPEFLIYFQGTGAADDSGLPNDRFFAVRPEGSVSTLKIQRTERGDSAVYLCASSPTSGGAWEQFFGPGTRLTVL.

The rearrangement joins TRBV5-4 to TRBJ1-1; 7 bases line up with TRBD1. The germline CDR1 and CDR2 sequences are SGHNT and YYREEE (reference sequence). The CDR3 is 14 amino acids. Losses at the gene ends were 2 bases for V and 4 bases for J; bases not matched to a gene: 5. The CDR3 protein is CASSLSRGLTEAFF. As DNA, the CDR3 is TGTGCCAGCAGCTTATCTAGGGGGCTCACTGAAGCTTTCTTT.

The chain uses TRBV21-1 and TRBJ2-7; the D call in the table, TRBD1, was not verified against the DNA. TRBV21-1 is designated a pseudogene. This CDR3 region has 15 residues. Here the CDR3 reads CASRFVQGRTYEQYV. In nucleotides, the CDR3 is TGTGCCAGCAGATTCGTACAGGGACGGACCTACGAGCAGTACGTC.